The 20 T cell receptor beta chains listed next were all sequenced from one sample in a study of blood T cell repertoires in COVID-19. The table came from immunoSEQ multiplex PCR; TCRdb's copy has only in-frame clones and leaves some out. This table has some 130,000 clones, over 60% appearing once. The specimen sequenced was peripheral blood. Source of these receptors: a woman aged 70 to 79 with acute or convalescent COVID-19.

V and J are TRBV6-6 and TRBJ2-7; possible D gene TRBD2, 5 bases. Germline loops: CDR1 MNHNY, CDR2 SVGAGI (reference sequence). This CDR3 has 15 residues. The ends were cut back, 0 bases at V and 0 bases at J, with 9 bases in the middle. This chain's CDR3 is CASSYSSGSSYEQYF. The CDR3 DNA follows: TGTGCCAGCAGTTACTCCTCGGGGAGCTCCTACGAGCAGTACTTC.

This chain links TRBV6-2 or TRBV6-3 with TRBJ2-7; 9 nucleotides align to TRBD1. The V gene's germline CDR1 is MNHEY and CDR2 SVGEGT. With V trimmed by 0 bases and J by 6 bases, 6 bases remained unmatched. The CDR3 covers 15 residues. Written as DNA, the CDR3 is TGTGCCAGCAGTTACTCGGGACAGGGTATGGGCGAGCAGTACTTC. Residues: CASSYSGQGMGEQYF.

In its sample, this clone was seen many times. This rearrangement joins TRBV28 to TRBJ1-2; D gene unclear. Trimming stripped 7 bases from V and 8 bases from J, with 23 bases between. Germline CDR1 is MDHEN and CDR2 is SYDVKM. This CDR3 spans 15 amino acids. CDR3 region: CASTPAGGQVGGYTF. The CDR3 DNA reads as TGTGCCAGCACCCCCGCGGGTGGGCAGGTGGGAGGCTACACCTTC.

This clone was recorded once. The chain links TRBV19 to TRBJ1-5; 11 bases fit TRBD1. Trimming at V came to 7 bases and at J to 5 bases, leaving 4 bases not matched to a gene. The CDR3 has 14 residues. Per the germline V gene, CDR1 is LNHDA and CDR2 is SQIVND (reference sequence). CDR3 sequence: CASKGQGAYQPQHF. The CDR3 DNA sequence: TGTGCCAGTAAAGGACAGGGGGCCTATCAGCCCCAGCATTTT.

This clone was observed a handful of times. CDR3 sequence reads: CSVERVAGGNEQFF. The CDR3 DNA sequence: TGCAGCGTTGAGAGAGTAGCGGGAGGCAATGAGCAGTTCTTC. The rearrangement uses TRBV29-1 and TRBJ2-1; TRBD2 agrees at 10 bases. J lost 6 bases, V lost 3 bases, and 5 bases had no gene match. The CDR3 is 14 amino acids. Germline CDR1 reads SQVTM; CDR2 reads ANQGSEA.

Ten or more counts support this clone. The chain links TRBV5-1 to TRBJ1-2, with D perhaps TRBD1 (6 bases). Trimming stripped 0 bases from V and 3 bases from J, with 9 bases between. CDR3 length: 14 amino acids. Germline loops: CDR1 SGHRS, CDR2 YFSETQ. The CDR3 DNA sequence: TGCGCCAGCAGCTTGGCTGCAGGGGACTATGGCTACACCTTC. Its protein product is CASSLAAGDYGYTF.

The V call is TRBV19, the J call TRBJ2-6; 10 bases map to TRBD1. The germline V gene has CDR1 LNHDA and CDR2 SQIVND (reference sequence). This CDR3 contains 18 residues. Trimming took 5 bases from V and 3 from J; bases not matched to a gene: 10. Here the CDR3 DNA reads TGTGCCAGTAGTGCCGGACAGGGGGTCTTCCGTGGGGCCAACGTCCTGACTTTC. Its translation is CASSAGQGVFRGANVLTF.

This sequence joins TRBV6-5 and TRBJ1-5; no firm D call. The CDR3 contains 16 residues. Germline CDR1 is MNHEY and CDR2 is SVGAGI. V lost 2 bases and J lost 2, with 13 bases in between. In DNA form, the CDR3 reads TGTGCCAGCAGTTACGGCGGTCCTCTTGGCAATCAGCCCCAGCATTTT. Translated: CASSYGGPLGNQPQHF.

The rearrangement joins TRBV6-2 or TRBV6-3 to TRBJ1-2; D gene ambiguous. Trimming removed 5 bases from V and 4 bases from J, with 5 bases in between. CDR1 and CDR2 from the germline V gene are MNHEY and SVGEGT. The CDR3 sequence is 11 residues long. The CDR3 DNA reads TGTGCCAGCAGTATGCGCTATGGCTACACCTTC. Protein product: CASSMRYGYTF.

The rearrangement links TRBV10-3 to TRBJ1-4; D may be TRBD1 (6 bases). CDR1 and CDR2 (germline): ENHRY, SYGVKD. Trimming pared 3 bases from V and 8 bases from J, leaving 10 bases between. The CDR3 totals 13 residues. The CDR3 loop is CAISEQGWEKLFF. CDR3 sequence (DNA): TGTGCCATCAGTGAACAGGGTTGGGAAAAACTGTTTTTT.

J is TRBJ1-5 and V is TRBV7-8, with TRBD1 matching 10 bases. This CDR3 is 16 amino acids long. The ends lost 5 bases at V and 3 bases at J; junction bases unmatched: 7. Germline CDR1 and CDR2: SGHVS and FQNEAQ. As DNA, the CDR3 is TGTGCCAGCAGCGACCGGGACAGGGGTATCAATCAGCCCCAGCATTTT. It is translated as CASSDRDRGINQPQHF.

V and J are TRBV24-1 and TRBJ2-7; 7 bases line up with TRBD1. This CDR3 comprises 13 residues. Germline trimming cut 5 bases from V and 2 bases from J; bases unmatched to any gene: 2. Germline values: CDR1 KGHDR, CDR2 SFDVKD. CDR3 in DNA: TGTGCCACCAGTGCGACAGGGACCTACGAGCAGTACTTC. Its translation: CATSATGTYEQYF.

The genes are TRBV5-6 and TRBJ1-6, with TRBD1 matching over 9 bases. This CDR3 has 15 amino acids. The germline CDR1 and CDR2 sequences are SGHDT and YYEEEE. After removal of 3 bases from V and 5 bases from J, the junction contained 3 bases not matched to a gene. The CDR3 DNA is TGTGCCAGCAGCTGGTGGACAGGGGATAATTCACCCCTCCACTTT. Translated, it gives CASSWWTGDNSPLHF.

In this sample, this clone turned up once. This chain uses TRBV28 with TRBJ1-3; TRBD1 aligns across 7 bases. CDR3 length equals 15 residues. Trimming at V came to 6 bases and at J to 0 bases, leaving 5 bases not matched to a gene. The germline V gene encodes CDR1 MDHEN and CDR2 SYDVKM. The DNA for the CDR3 is TGTGCCAGCAGGGGGTACAGGGGCTCTGGAAACACCATATATTTT. Its protein product is CASRGYRGSGNTIYF.

The chain employs TRBV3-1 (or the pseudogene TRBV3-2) and TRBJ1-1, with a tentative D call TRBD1 (5 bases). The CDR3 runs 13 residues. V lost 2 bases and J lost 1, with 5 bases in between. Germline lookup yields CDR1 LGHDT and CDR2 YNNKEL (reference sequence). The CDR3 loop is CASSQQGNTEAFF. As DNA, the CDR3 is TGTGCCAGCAGCCAACAGGGGAACACTGAAGCTTTCTTT.

CDR3 protein: CASSVAGGNYGYTF. The DNA of the CDR3 is TGTGCCAGCAGCGTGGCAGGGGGGAACTATGGCTACACCTTC. The genes are TRBV11-2 and TRBJ1-2; TRBD1 aligns across 7 bases. CDR1 and CDR2 from the germline V gene are SGHAT and FQNNGV. With 5 bases clipped from V and 2 bases from J, the junction kept 5 bases outside the gene matches. The CDR3 loop spans 14 amino acids.

Only a few counts were recorded for this clone. The rearrangement links TRBV19 to TRBJ1-2, with D unresolved. The CDR3 is made up of 15 amino acids. V lost 4 bases to trimming and J lost 2 bases, with 14 bases between them. The germline gives CDR1 LNHDA, CDR2 SQIVND (reference sequence). The CDR3 DNA reads as TGTGCCAGTAGTAAGGCTGGAGGGCGAAACTATGGCTACACCTTC. Protein sequence: CASSKAGGRNYGYTF.

CDR3 sequence reads: CASSTDRGVYGYTF. CDR3 in DNA: TGTGCCAGTAGTACGGACAGGGGCGTTTATGGCTACACCTTC. This chain joins TRBV19 and TRBJ1-2, with 9 bases lining up with TRBD1. This CDR3 comprises 14 residues. Germline V gives CDR1 LNHDA, CDR2 SQIVND (reference sequence). With 4 bases clipped from V and 5 bases from J, the junction kept 5 bases outside the gene matches. Full variable domain (outside the CDR3, taken from reference TRBV19 and TRBJ1-2): DGGITQSPKYLFRKEGQNVTLSCEQNLNHDAMYWYRQDPGQGLRLIYYSQIVNDFQKGDIAEGYSVSREKKESFPLTVTSAQKNPTAFYLCASSTDRGVYGYTFGSGTRLTVV.

Only a few counts were recorded for this clone. V gene TRBV28 combines with J gene TRBJ2-7, with 7 bases lining up with TRBD1. This CDR3 is built from 15 residues. The J segment lost 5 bases and the V segment lost 4 bases, leaving 11 bases of the junction unmatched. Germline CDR1 and CDR2: MDHEN and SYDVKM. The CDR3 is CASSSRQGKVDEQYF. DNA for the CDR3: TGTGCCAGCAGTTCGCGACAGGGAAAGGTCGACGAGCAGTACTTC.

V gene TRBV9 combines with J gene TRBJ2-2, with D unresolved. Germline-derived CDR1 and CDR2 are SGDLS and YYNGEE. The CDR3 length is 15 residues. V dropped 0 bases and J dropped 5 bases, with 11 bases sitting between them. CDR3 residues: CASSVERLRTGELFF. In DNA, the CDR3 is TGTGCCAGCAGCGTAGAACGACTCCGGACCGGGGAGCTGTTTTTT.